A single sample is the source of the 8 T cell receptor beta chains below, sequenced in a study of T cell responses to AZD1222 COVID-19 vaccine. Here immunoSEQ multiplex PCR was the method, and the copy in TCRdb shows in-frame clones only, minus some. Among fewer than 150,000 clones, approximately 88% were seen once, and the ten largest hold roughly 5.7%. Sequencing was performed on peripheral blood, taken 28 days after the second AZD1222 dose. Receptors were obtained from an adult who received the AZD1222 COVID-19 vaccine.

This clone was seen a single time. This chain joins TRBV11-3 and TRBJ2-3; D is ambiguous. Germline-derived CDR1 and CDR2 are SGHNT and YENEEA. This CDR3 region has 15 residues. V was cut by 3 bases and J by 3 bases, with 13 bases left in between. Here the CDR3 DNA reads TGTGCCAGCAGCTTTTCTAGTAACCCAACAGATACGCAGTATTTT. This encodes CASSFSSNPTDTQYF.

The chain uses TRBV12-3 or TRBV12-4 and TRBJ1-2; D gene ambiguous. V lost 4 bases, J lost 6 bases, and 9 bases lay in between. The CDR3 runs to 12 residues. The CDR3: CASSSGLDGYTF. The CDR3 DNA follows: TGTGCCAGCAGTTCGGGATTAGATGGCTACACCTTC.

The V and J genes are TRBV6-1 and TRBJ1-5; no reliable D call. The germline V gene has CDR1 MNHNS and CDR2 SASEGT. CDR3 length equals 15 residues. Trimming pared 6 bases from V and 0 bases from J, leaving 12 bases between. This chain's CDR3 is CASRLDGNSNQPQHF. The CDR3 DNA reads as TGTGCCAGCAGACTCGATGGGAATAGCAATCAGCCCCAGCATTTT.

This chain joins TRBV19 and TRBJ1-2, with 8 nucleotides matching TRBD1. The CDR3 runs to 15 residues. The V and J ends lost 3 bases and 5 bases, in that order; junction bases with no gene match: 8. Germline CDR1 and CDR2: LNHDA and SQIVND (reference sequence). This chain's CDR3 is CASSIQGAYEYGYTF. As DNA, the CDR3 is TGTGCCAGTAGTATCCAGGGGGCATACGAATATGGCTACACCTTC.

This chain joins TRBV24-1 and TRBJ2-7, with TRBD1 matching over 7 bases. Per germline, CDR1 KGHDR and CDR2 SFDVKD. This CDR3 contains 15 residues. The J segment lost 6 bases and the V segment lost 5 bases, leaving 12 bases of the junction unmatched. The CDR3 region is CATSGNEGTVREQYF. The DNA of the CDR3 is TGTGCCACCAGTGGCAATGAGGGGACAGTCCGCGAGCAGTACTTC.

The V call is TRBV5-1, the J call TRBJ2-3; 7 nucleotides line up with TRBD2. The CDR3 runs to 15 residues. Per the germline V gene, CDR1 is SGHRS and CDR2 is YFSETQ. With V trimmed by 2 bases and J by 3 bases, 6 bases remained unmatched. DNA for the CDR3: TGCGCCAGCAGCTTCCTAGCGGAGGGGACAGATACGCAGTATTTT. Translation gives CASSFLAEGTDTQYF.

The rearrangement uses TRBV27 and TRBJ1-1; no clear D gene. This CDR3 has 13 residues. V shed 5 bases and J shed 10 bases, with 17 bases lying between them. Germline values: CDR1 MNHEY, CDR2 SMNVEV (reference sequence). The CDR3 nucleotides are TGTGCCAGCAGTCTCTACCGGGATCGAGCAGCTTTCTTT. Its protein product is CASSLYRDRAAFF.

The chain is built from TRBV2 and TRBJ1-3; 7 bases agree with TRBD1. CDR1 and CDR2 (germline): SNHLY, FYNNEI. The length of the CDR3 is 18 residues. Germline trimming cut 7 bases from V and 0 bases from J; bases unmatched to any gene: 15. CDR3: CASKYYRDRKLSGNTIYF. The CDR3 nucleotides are TGTGCCAGCAAATATTATCGGGACAGAAAACTCTCTGGAAACACCATATATTTT. Using reference TRBV2 and TRBJ1-3 for the parts outside the CDR3, the full variable domain is EPEVTQTPSHQVTQMGQEVILRCVPISNHLYFYWYRQILGQKVEFLVSFYNNEISEKSEIFDDQFSVERPDGSNFTLKIRSTKLEDSAMYFCASKYYRDRKLSGNTIYFGEGSWLTVV.